The sequence of this TCR beta chain was determined in a study of blood T cell repertoires in COVID-19. The CDR3 is made up of 14 amino acids. V was clipped by 3 bases and J by 2 bases, with 9 bases between them. Germline CDR1 MNHEY, CDR2 SMNVEV (reference sequence). Participant reports of clinical history set cohort assignment. Original methodology: Amplification of reference gene primers provided the estimated nucleated cell counts. Clones were read by immunoSEQ multiplex PCR, and TCRdb kept only the in-frame ones, dropping some. The DNA was the basis for D and trimming; V, J and clone size are from that table. The table includes about 200,000 clones, about 86% detected once.

Sequencing was done on a sample of PBMCs or T cells enriched from blood (not recorded which). This clonotype originated in a woman aged 50 to 65 with acute COVID-19. The chain uses TRBV27 and TRBJ2-3; D might be TRBD2 (6 bases). The CDR3 DNA is TGTGCCAGCAGTTTTTTAGCGGCCACAGATACGCAGTATTTT. Protein product: CASSFLAATDTQYF.